Each of the 22 T cell receptor beta chains below was sequenced from the same sample in a study of T cells in Graves' hyperthyroidism and ophthalmopathy. Amplification of TCR beta CDR3 regions used RNA as the template. First-round RT-PCR of the TCR CDR3 relied on the HTBI primer set. One entry per CDR3 protein, called by TCRdb with MiXCR from the multiplex PCR reads. Altogether about half a million distinct CDR3 sequences are present, roughly 21% being singletons, with the ten largest covering less than 55%. The sample taken for sequencing was blood. The receptors here all came from a man in his forties with Graves' ophthalmopathy.

The chain uses TRBV20-1 and TRBJ2-2; 8 positions match TRBD1. CDR1 and CDR2 (germline): DFQATT, SNEGSKA (reference sequence). Trimming cost V 1 base and J 5 bases; bases outside gene matches: 9. This CDR3 contains 16 residues. Here the CDR3 reads CSARVDRGVGTGELFF. In nucleotides, the CDR3 is TGCAGTGCTAGAGTTGACAGGGGTGTTGGGACCGGGGAGCTGTTTTTT.

This clonotype was detected a few times. The chain has TRBV6-1 and TRBJ1-5; 7 bases map to TRBD1. Per the germline V gene, CDR1 is MNHNS and CDR2 is SASEGT. The CDR3 spans 15 residues. Trimming at V came to 6 bases and at J to 6 bases, leaving 11 bases not matched to a gene. CDR3 in amino acids: CASSGTGTASQPQHF. The CDR3 coding sequence is TGTGCCAGCAGCGGAACCGGGACAGCCTCTCAGCCCCAGCATTTT.

This chain joins TRBV11-2 and TRBJ2-1; TRBD2 agrees at 7 bases. Germline lookup yields CDR1 SGHAT and CDR2 FQNNGV. The V gene end was trimmed by 1 base and the J gene end by 12 bases; junction bases not matched to a gene: 12. The CDR3 has 15 amino acids. In DNA form, the CDR3 reads TGTGCCAGCAGCTTAGGATTAGCGGGCCCTACAGTGCAGTTCTTC. It codes for CASSLGLAGPTVQFF.

J is TRBJ2-1 and V is TRBV20-1; a possible D gene is TRBD2 (6 bases). The CDR3 contains 18 residues. Germline V gene lookup returns CDR1 DFQATT and CDR2 SNEGSKA (reference sequence). V was trimmed by 4 bases and J by 3 bases, leaving 25 bases between them. The CDR3 region is CSAKPEVGEALDYNEQFF. The CDR3, as DNA: TGCAGTGCTAAACCGGAGGTGGGGGAGGCCTTAGACTACAATGAGCAGTTCTTC.

There are a few counts of this clonotype. The chain recombines TRBV12-3 or TRBV12-4 with TRBJ2-1; D gene ambiguous. V was cut by 3 bases and J by 8 bases, with 14 bases left in between. The CDR3 loop spans 14 amino acids. The CDR3 DNA is TGTGCCAGCAGTTTCGCCCCGAGGTGGGATGAGCAGTTCTTC. It is translated as CASSFAPRWDEQFF.

V is TRBV28 and J is TRBJ2-7; 10 nucleotides line up with TRBD1. After removal of 6 bases from V and 6 bases from J, the junction contained 8 bases not matched to a gene. The germline V gene has CDR1 MDHEN and CDR2 SYDVKM. The CDR3 contains 14 residues. This chain's CDR3 is CASSPPRTGGEQYF. For the CDR3, the DNA is TGTGCCAGCAGCCCCCCCCGGACAGGGGGCGAGCAGTACTTC.

This clonotype was counted a few times. V is TRBV20-1 and J is TRBJ2-1; 7 nucleotides match TRBD2. The CDR3 extends over 13 amino acids. Trimming removed 6 bases from V and 4 bases from J; junction bases left unmatched: 6. Per the germline V gene, CDR1 is DFQATT and CDR2 is SNEGSKA (reference sequence). CDR3 loop: CSAGLGGYNEQFF. Here the CDR3 DNA reads TGCAGTGCCGGACTAGGAGGGTACAATGAGCAGTTCTTC.

Ten or more counts support this clonotype. The rearrangement joins TRBV2 to TRBJ2-5, with 7 positions matching TRBD1. After removal of 7 bases from V and 2 bases from J, the junction contained 4 bases not matched to a gene. The CDR3 length is 13 residues. CDR1 is SNHLY, CDR2 FYNNEI, per germline. The CDR3 region is CASNRDSQETQYF. In nucleotides, the CDR3 is TGTGCCAGCAACCGGGACAGTCAAGAGACCCAGTACTTC.

This clonotype was observed a handful of times. The chain employs TRBV4-1 and TRBJ2-3, with D possibly being TRBD2 (5 bases). Deletions cut 0 bases from V and 7 bases from J, with 11 bases between. The CDR3 has 14 amino acids. Germline values: CDR1 MGHRA, CDR2 YSYEKL. CDR3 DNA: TGCGCCAGCAGCCAAGATCCTAGCCCTTATACGCAGTATTTT. Its translation is CASSQDPSPYTQYF.

V is TRBV7-3 and J is TRBJ2-7; 7 bases are shared with TRBD2. Per germline, CDR1 SGHTA and CDR2 FQGTGA. With 5 bases clipped from V and 2 bases from J, the junction kept 12 bases outside the gene matches. This CDR3 is 16 amino acids long. In DNA form, the CDR3 reads TGTGCCAGCAGCGACCTCCGGGACTACCCCACCTACGAGCAGTACTTC. The encoded protein is CASSDLRDYPTYEQYF.

This clonotype showed up many times. CDR3 residues: CAWSGVDSPLHF. The DNA of the CDR3 is TGTGCCTGGAGTGGGGTTGATTCACCCCTCCACTTT. The chain carries TRBV30 and TRBJ1-6; D not certain. Germline-derived CDR1 and CDR2 are GTSNPN and SVGIG (reference sequence). The CDR3 runs to 12 residues. V shed 1 base and J shed 8 bases, with 6 bases lying between them.

The chain uses TRBV29-1 and TRBJ1-1; D is undetermined. Trimming cost V 6 bases and J 5 bases, with 10 bases left between them. In germline, CDR1 is SQVTM, CDR2 ANQGSEA. There are 11 residues in the CDR3. CDR3 loop: CSVPMGTEAFF. The CDR3 bases are TGCAGCGTCCCCATGGGAACTGAAGCTTTCTTT.

This clonotype was recorded many times. This chain connects TRBV11-1 to TRBJ1-1; perhaps TRBD1 as D (5 bases). There are 16 residues in the CDR3. CDR1 SGHAT and CDR2 FQDESV come from the germline V gene (reference sequence). With 1 base removed from V and 3 bases from J, the gap between germline ends came to 15 bases. This CDR3 is CASSLGSPGRDTEAFF. CDR3 coding DNA: TGTGCCAGCAGCTTAGGCTCACCCGGCAGGGACACTGAAGCTTTCTTT.

This clonotype came up a few times. The chain recombines TRBV28 with TRBJ1-2, with a possible D match to TRBD1 (5 bases). This CDR3 region has 15 residues. V was trimmed by 4 bases and J by 3 bases, leaving 15 bases between them. CDR1 MDHEN and CDR2 SYDVKM come from the germline V gene. CDR3 amino acids: CASSSGARLDYGYTF. CDR3 in DNA: TGTGCCAGCAGTTCTGGGGCGAGGTTGGACTATGGCTACACCTTC.

This clonotype was seen ten or more times. This sequence joins TRBV6-1 and TRBJ1-5; maybe TRBD1 (5 bases). CDR1 and CDR2 (germline): MNHNS, SASEGT. CDR3 length: 15 amino acids. Between the trimmed V and J ends, which lost 3 bases and 2 bases, there was a span of 11 bases. The CDR3, as DNA: TGTGCCAGCAGTGATTTTTGGGGCGGCAATCAGCCCCAGCATTTT. It specifies CASSDFWGGNQPQHF.

This clonotype was found a few times. This sequence joins TRBV27 and TRBJ1-2, with 8 bases lining up with TRBD1. The CDR3 is made up of 16 amino acids. CDR1 and CDR2 from the germline V gene are MNHEY and SMNVEV (reference sequence). Trimming at V came to 0 bases and at J to 4 bases, leaving 7 bases not matched to a gene. The CDR3 DNA is TGTGCCAGCAGTTTATCGCCCGGACAGGGTCTCTATGGCTACACCTTC. Translation: CASSLSPGQGLYGYTF.

The CDR3 nucleotides are TGTGCCATCAGTGAGCTAGCGGGGGGGACCGCAGATACGCAGTATTTT. It yields the protein CAISELAGGTADTQYF. The rearrangement links TRBV10-3 to TRBJ2-3; 12 bases align to TRBD2. V shed 2 bases and J 4 bases; nucleotides not matched to a gene: 4. The CDR3 loop spans 16 amino acids. Germline V gene sequence: CDR1 ENHRY, CDR2 SYGVKD.

This clonotype was picked up many times. The chain is built from TRBV28 and TRBJ2-6; D unclear. Germline V gives CDR1 MDHEN, CDR2 SYDVKM. V was cut by 5 bases and J by 14 bases, with 13 bases left in between. The length of the CDR3 is 12 residues. This chain's CDR3 is CASSPRTAFLTF. The CDR3 region has the DNA TGTGCCAGCAGTCCCCGCACGGCTTTCCTGACTTTC.

This clonotype has a handful of counts. V usage is TRBV6-2 or TRBV6-3 and J usage is TRBJ1-2; 7 bases agree with TRBD1. The CDR3 consists of 16 residues. V was clipped by 6 bases and J by 7 bases; unmatched bases: 17. Germline V gene data show CDR1 as MNHEY and CDR2 as SVGEGT. The CDR3, as DNA: TGTGCCAGCAGCTTGGAACAGGGGAATATTCGCGGTGGCTACACCTTC. It yields the protein CASSLEQGNIRGGYTF.

This clonotype showed up many times. The chain couples TRBV20-1 to TRBJ2-5; TRBD2 aligns across 10 bases. Losses at the gene ends were 3 bases for V and 5 bases for J; bases not matched to a gene: 18. The CDR3 runs 18 residues. Germline V gene lookup returns CDR1 DFQATT and CDR2 SNEGSKA (reference sequence). The CDR3 sequence is CSASNPAGGPSGRETQYF. In DNA form, the CDR3 reads TGCAGTGCTAGCAATCCAGCGGGAGGGCCGTCCGGCAGGGAGACCCAGTACTTC.

This clonotype was observed many times. V and J are TRBV20-1 and TRBJ2-1; 9 positions match TRBD2. The CDR3 is made up of 15 amino acids. V shed 0 bases and J 10 bases; nucleotides not matched to a gene: 10. Looked up from germline, CDR1 is DFQATT and CDR2 is SNEGSKA (reference sequence). Written as DNA, the CDR3 is TGCAGTGCTAGAGATGTAGCGGGAGTCTTCGGCGAGCAGTTCTTC. This sequence encodes CSARDVAGVFGEQFF.

This clonotype occurred a few times. The chain links TRBV4-2 to TRBJ2-1; D remains unclear. Between the trimmed V and J ends, which lost 4 bases and 8 bases, there was a span of 12 bases. The length of the CDR3 is 13 residues. The germline V gene has CDR1 LGHNA and CDR2 YNFKEQ. The CDR3 region has the DNA TGTGCCAGCAGCCCCTCTACACGAGATGAGCAGTTCTTC. This codes for CASSPSTRDEQFF.